This T cell receptor beta chain came from a study of T cell responses to AZD1222 COVID-19 vaccine. Points from the study as a whole: The repertoires were collected only after the peak T cell response. Close to half of spike-specific TCRs reportedly recognize unmutated variant regions. The donor group comprised mostly white British people and more females; the analysis possibly underestimated clonal diversity. Researchers report vaccine-associated CD4 TCRs spanning spike, with dominance at 160-218 and 743-854.

Libraries were prepared by immunoSEQ multiplex PCR; TCRdb keeps only in-frame clonotypes and omits some of them. The sample carries about 110,000 clones, roughly 88% recorded once. The V end was cut by 2 bases, the J end by 2 bases, with 10 bases between. The CDR3 extends over 14 amino acids. CDR1 is KGHSH and CDR2 is LQKENI in the germline V gene. Of note for this clone: Its antigen remains unidentified.

The sample was peripheral blood, taken on day 0 of AZD1222 vaccination. The chain links TRBV18 to TRBJ2-7; D unresolved. This sequence was found in an adult in good health. The CDR3 DNA is TGTGCCAGCTCACCATCCCCCACCACCTACGAGCAGTACTTC. Its protein is CASSPSPTTYEQYF.